This TCR beta chain was recovered during a study of blood T cell repertoires in COVID-19. Study summary: Donors in the United States, Italy and Spain gave samples during acute or convalescent COVID-19.

The authors' processing: Amplification from reference gene primers served as the basis for estimated nucleated cell counts. Some clones are missing from TCRdb's copy, which holds only in-frame ones; the method was immunoSEQ multiplex PCR. The DNA was the basis for D and trimming; V, J and clone size are from that table. Of about 210,000 clones in the sample, less than 90% were seen once. This clone was recorded only once. Sequencing input: peripheral blood. This receptor was obtained from an elderly woman with COVID-19, enrolled during active disease.

CDR3 sequence reads: CASSHSRGTGAGDTQYF. The CDR3, as DNA: TGTGCCAGCAGCCACTCCAGGGGGACAGGGGCGGGTGATACGCAGTATTTT. The rearrangement uses TRBV27 and TRBJ2-3, with 10 bases identical to TRBD1. V lost 6 bases and J lost 6; bases outside the gene matches: 15. CDR3 length equals 17 residues. Germline V gene data show CDR1 as MNHEY and CDR2 as SMNVEV (reference sequence).